This TCR beta chain came from a study of cytomegalovirus exposure and HLA in healthy donors. Overall study findings and caveats: What a later analysis showed was that several of the most significant clusters appeared linked to common viral pathogens.

PCR used 60 Vbeta primers and 13 Jbeta primers. The repertoire was sequenced with immunoSEQ multiplex PCR; TCRdb's copy has only in-frame clones and lacks some. Its listing shows some 130,000 clones. A word on this clone: As yet, its antigen is unknown.

V was pared by 5 bases and J by 5 bases, with 9 bases of the junction left unmatched. Germline-derived CDR1 and CDR2 are SGHAT and FQNNGV. The CDR3 covers 14 residues. This chain joins TRBV11-2 and TRBJ2-7; 7 bases fit TRBD2. Sequencing was done on a sample of PBMCs. This TCR was sampled from a woman aged 35 to 49 in good health and CMV-seropositive. CDR3 region: CASSLGLGRDEQYF. The CDR3 DNA reads as TGTGCCAGCAGCCTTGGACTGGGGAGGGACGAGCAGTACTTC.